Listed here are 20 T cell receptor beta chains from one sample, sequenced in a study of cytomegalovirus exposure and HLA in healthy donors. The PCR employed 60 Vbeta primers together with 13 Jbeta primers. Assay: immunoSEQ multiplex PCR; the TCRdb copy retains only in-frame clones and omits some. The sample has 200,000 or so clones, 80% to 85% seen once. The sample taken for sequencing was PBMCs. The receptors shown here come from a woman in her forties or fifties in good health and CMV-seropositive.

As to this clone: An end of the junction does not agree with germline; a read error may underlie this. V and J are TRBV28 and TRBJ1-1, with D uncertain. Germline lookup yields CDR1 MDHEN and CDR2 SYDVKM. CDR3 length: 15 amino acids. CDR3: CASSPPTLPNSEAFF. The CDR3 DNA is TGTGCCAGCAGCCCCCCGACCCTCCCGAACAGTGAAGCTTTCTTT. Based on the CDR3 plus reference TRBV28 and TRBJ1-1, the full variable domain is DVKVTQSSRYLVKRTGEKVFLECVQDMDHENMFWYRQDPGLGLRLIYFSYDVKMKEKGDIPEGYSVSREKKERFSLILESASTNQTSMYLCASSPPTLPNSEAFFGQGTRLTVV.

The CDR3: CASTLGLAGIYEQYF. CDR3 in DNA: TGCGCCAGCACCCTGGGACTAGCGGGGATCTACGAGCAGTACTTC. The chain uses TRBV5-1 and TRBJ2-7; 13 bases map to TRBD2. The junction had 6 bases not matched to a gene; V was cut back by 6 bases and J by 3 bases. Germline V gene data show CDR1 as SGHRS and CDR2 as YFSETQ. The CDR3 runs 15 residues. Complete variable domain (other parts from reference TRBV5-1 and TRBJ2-7): KAGVTQTPRYLIKTRGQQVTLSCSPISGHRSVSWYQQTPGQGLQFLFEYFSETQRNKGNFPGRFSGRQFSNSRSEMNVSTLELGDSALYLCASTLGLAGIYEQYFGPGTRLTVT.

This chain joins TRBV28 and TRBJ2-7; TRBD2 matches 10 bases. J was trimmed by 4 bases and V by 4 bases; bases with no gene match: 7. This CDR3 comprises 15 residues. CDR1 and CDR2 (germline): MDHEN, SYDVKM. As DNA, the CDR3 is TGTGCCAGCAGTTCACCGGCTAGCGGGAGTTACGAGCAGTACTTC. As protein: CASSSPASGSYEQYF.

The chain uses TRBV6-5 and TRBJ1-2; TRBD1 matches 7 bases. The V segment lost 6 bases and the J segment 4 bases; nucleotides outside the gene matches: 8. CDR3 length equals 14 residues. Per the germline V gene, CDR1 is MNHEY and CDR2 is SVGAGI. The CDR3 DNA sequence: TGTGCCAGCAGGGAACCCTCAGGGGGCTATGGCTACACCTTC. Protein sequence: CASREPSGGYGYTF.

The CDR3 is CASSARRSSYEQYF. The CDR3, as DNA: TGTGCCAGCTCAGCGAGACGGAGCTCCTACGAGCAGTACTTC. V usage is TRBV18 and J usage is TRBJ2-7; no reliable D call. CDR3 size: 14 residues. The germline V gene encodes CDR1 KGHSH and CDR2 LQKENI. Trimming stripped 5 bases from V and 0 bases from J, with 11 bases between. The full variable domain, with the rest looked up from reference TRBV18 and TRBJ2-7, is NAGVMQNPRHLVRRRGQEARLRCSPMKGHSHVYWYRQLPEEGLKFMVYLQKENIIDESGMPKERFSAEFPKEGPSILRIQQVVRGDSAAYFCASSARRSSYEQYFGPGTRLTVT.

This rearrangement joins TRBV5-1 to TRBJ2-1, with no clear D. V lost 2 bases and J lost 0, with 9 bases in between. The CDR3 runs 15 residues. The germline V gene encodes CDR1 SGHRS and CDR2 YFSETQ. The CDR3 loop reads CASSFSVSSYNEQFF. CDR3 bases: TGCGCCAGCAGCTTTTCGGTGAGCTCCTACAATGAGCAGTTCTTC.

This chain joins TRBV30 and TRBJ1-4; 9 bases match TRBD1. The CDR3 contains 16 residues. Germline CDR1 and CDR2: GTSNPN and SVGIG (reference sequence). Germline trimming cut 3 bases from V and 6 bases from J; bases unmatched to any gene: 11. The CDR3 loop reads CAWRTPAGTGYEKLFF. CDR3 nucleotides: TGTGCCTGGAGGACCCCCGCCGGGACAGGGTATGAAAAACTGTTTTTT. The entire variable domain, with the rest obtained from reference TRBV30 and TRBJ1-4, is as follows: SQTIHQWPATLVQPVGSPLSLECTVEGTSNPNLYWYRQAAGRGLQLLFYSVGIGQISSEVPQNLSASRPQDRQFILSSKKLLLSDSGFYLCAWRTPAGTGYEKLFFGSGTQLSVL.

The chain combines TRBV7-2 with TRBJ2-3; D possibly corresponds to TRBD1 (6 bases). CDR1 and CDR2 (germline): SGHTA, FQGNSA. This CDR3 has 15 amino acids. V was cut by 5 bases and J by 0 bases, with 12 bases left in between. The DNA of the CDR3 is TGTGCCAGCAGCACCTTTAGGGGGAGCACAGATACGCAGTATTTT. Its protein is CASSTFRGSTDTQYF.

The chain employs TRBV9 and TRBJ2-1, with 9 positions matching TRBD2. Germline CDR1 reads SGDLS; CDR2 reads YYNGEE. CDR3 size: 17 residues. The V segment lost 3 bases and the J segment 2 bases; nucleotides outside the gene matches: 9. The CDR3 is CASSGASGGKTYNEQFF. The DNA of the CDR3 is TGTGCCAGCAGCGGGGCCAGCGGGGGGAAGACCTACAATGAGCAGTTCTTC.

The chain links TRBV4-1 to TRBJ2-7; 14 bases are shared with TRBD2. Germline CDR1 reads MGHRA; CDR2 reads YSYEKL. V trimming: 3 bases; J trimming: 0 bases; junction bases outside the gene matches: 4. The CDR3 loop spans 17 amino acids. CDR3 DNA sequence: TGCGCCAGCAGCCAGGGACTAGCGGGGGTCTCCTCCTACGAGCAGTACTTC. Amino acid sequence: CASSQGLAGVSSYEQYF.

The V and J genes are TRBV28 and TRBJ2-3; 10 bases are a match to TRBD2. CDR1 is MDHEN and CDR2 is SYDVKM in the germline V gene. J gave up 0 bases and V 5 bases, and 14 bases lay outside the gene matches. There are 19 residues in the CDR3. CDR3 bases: TGTGCCAGCAGTCCACCGCAGGGCCTAGCGGGAGTAAGCACAGATACGCAGTATTTT. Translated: CASSPPQGLAGVSTDTQYF. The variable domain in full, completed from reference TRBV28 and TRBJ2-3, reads DVKVTQSSRYLVKRTGEKVFLECVQDMDHENMFWYRQDPGLGLRLIYFSYDVKMKEKGDIPEGYSVSREKKERFSLILESASTNQTSMYLCASSPPQGLAGVSTDTQYFGPGTRLTVL.

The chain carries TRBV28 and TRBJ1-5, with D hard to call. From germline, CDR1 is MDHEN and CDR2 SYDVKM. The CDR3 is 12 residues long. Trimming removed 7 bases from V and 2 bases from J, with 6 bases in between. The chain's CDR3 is CASTRGNQPQHF. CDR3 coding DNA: TGTGCCAGCACTCGTGGCAATCAGCCCCAGCATTTT.

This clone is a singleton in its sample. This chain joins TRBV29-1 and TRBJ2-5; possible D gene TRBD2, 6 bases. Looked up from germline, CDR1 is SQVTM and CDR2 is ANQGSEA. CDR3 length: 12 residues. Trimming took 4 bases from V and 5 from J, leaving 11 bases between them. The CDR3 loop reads CSVGGGDETQYF. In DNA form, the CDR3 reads TGCAGCGTTGGAGGAGGGGATGAGACCCAGTACTTC.

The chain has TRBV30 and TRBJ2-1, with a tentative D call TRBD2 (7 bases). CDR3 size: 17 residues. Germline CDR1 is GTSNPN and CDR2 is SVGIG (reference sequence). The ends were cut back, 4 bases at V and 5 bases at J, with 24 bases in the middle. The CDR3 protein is CAWTRARGLRDHNEQFF. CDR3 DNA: TGTGCCTGGACCAGGGCGCGGGGGCTACGCGATCACAATGAGCAGTTCTTC.

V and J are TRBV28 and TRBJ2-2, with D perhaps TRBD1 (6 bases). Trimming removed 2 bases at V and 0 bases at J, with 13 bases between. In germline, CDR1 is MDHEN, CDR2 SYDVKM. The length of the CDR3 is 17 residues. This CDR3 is CASSLSPGTTNTGELFF. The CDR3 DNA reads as TGTGCCAGCAGTTTAAGTCCCGGGACAACGAACACCGGGGAGCTGTTTTTT.

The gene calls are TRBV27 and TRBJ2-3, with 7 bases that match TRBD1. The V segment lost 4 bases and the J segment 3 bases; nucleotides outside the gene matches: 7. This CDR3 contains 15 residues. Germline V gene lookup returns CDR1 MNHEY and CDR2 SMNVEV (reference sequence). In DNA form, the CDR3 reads TGTGCCAGCAGTTCAGGGGGTGTTGGGACAGATACGCAGTATTTT. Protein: CASSSGGVGTDTQYF.

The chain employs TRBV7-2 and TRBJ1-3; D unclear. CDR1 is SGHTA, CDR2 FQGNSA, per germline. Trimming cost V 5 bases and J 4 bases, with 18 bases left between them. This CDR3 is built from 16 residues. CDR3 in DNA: TGTGCCAGCAGCGCCGACCCCTCCTCCGGGGGAAACACCATATATTTT. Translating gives CASSADPSSGGNTIYF.

The CDR3 region is CASSFQIGGGAPDTQYF. The CDR3 DNA sequence: TGCGCCAGCAGCTTCCAAATAGGCGGGGGGGCCCCAGATACGCAGTATTTT. The V and J genes are TRBV5-1 and TRBJ2-3, with 9 bases that match TRBD2. This CDR3 has 17 residues. V shed 2 bases and J 4 bases; nucleotides not matched to a gene: 11. Germline CDR1 and CDR2: SGHRS and YFSETQ.

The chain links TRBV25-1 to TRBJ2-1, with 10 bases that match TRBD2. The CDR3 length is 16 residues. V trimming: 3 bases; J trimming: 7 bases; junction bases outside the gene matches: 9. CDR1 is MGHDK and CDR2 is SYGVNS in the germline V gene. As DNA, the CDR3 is TGTGCCAGCAGTGATTCTGGACTAGCGGTTTCAAATGAGCAGTTCTTC. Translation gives CASSDSGLAVSNEQFF.

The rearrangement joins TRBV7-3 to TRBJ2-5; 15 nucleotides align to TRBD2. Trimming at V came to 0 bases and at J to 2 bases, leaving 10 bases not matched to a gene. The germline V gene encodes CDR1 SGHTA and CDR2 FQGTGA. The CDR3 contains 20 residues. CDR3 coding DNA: TGTGCCAGCAGCTTAACCTCCCCCCAGGGACTAGCGGGGGGTCAAGAGACCCAGTACTTC. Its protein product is CASSLTSPQGLAGGQETQYF.